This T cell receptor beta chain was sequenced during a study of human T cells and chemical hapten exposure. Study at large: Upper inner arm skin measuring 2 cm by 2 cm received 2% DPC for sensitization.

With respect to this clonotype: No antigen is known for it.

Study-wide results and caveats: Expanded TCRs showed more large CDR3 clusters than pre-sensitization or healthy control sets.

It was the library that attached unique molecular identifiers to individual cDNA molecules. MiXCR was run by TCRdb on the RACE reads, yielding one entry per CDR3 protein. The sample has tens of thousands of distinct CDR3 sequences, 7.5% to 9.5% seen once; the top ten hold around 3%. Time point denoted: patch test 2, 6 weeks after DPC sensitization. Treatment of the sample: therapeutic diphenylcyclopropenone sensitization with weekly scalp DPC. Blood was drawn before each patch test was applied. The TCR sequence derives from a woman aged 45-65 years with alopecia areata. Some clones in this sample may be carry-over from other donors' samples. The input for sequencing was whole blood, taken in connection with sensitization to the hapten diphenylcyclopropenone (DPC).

The CDR3 is CASSKGTSNREQFF. DNA for the CDR3: TGTGCCAGCTCGAAAGGGACTAGCAACCGGGAGCAGTTCTTC. The chain recombines TRBV18 with TRBJ2-1; TRBD2 matches 9 bases. Germline CDR1 and CDR2: KGHSH and LQKENI. The CDR3 has 14 residues. V was clipped by 6 bases and J by 10 bases; unmatched bases: 10.